The T cell receptor (beta chain) described here comes from a study of T-cell reconstitution after alpha-beta-depleted transplantation in children. TCRbeta library preparation incorporated unique molecular identifiers. TCRdb independently ran MiXCR on the PCR reads; one entry per CDR3 protein. The repertoire includes about 610,000 distinct CDR3 sequences, roughly 10% of them detected once, and less than 4.5% sits in the top ten. The CDR3 is made up of 14 amino acids. Losses at the gene ends were 6 bases for V and 9 bases for J; bases not matched to a gene: 7. In this sample, this clonotype turned up a few times.

The source of this sequence is a human donor who donated a stem cell graft to a child with acute myeloid leukemia. The sample here was PBMCs from the stem cell graft donor, taken from the stem cell graft. The chain carries TRBV12-3 or TRBV12-4 and TRBJ2-1; 11 bases map to TRBD2. The CDR3 nucleotides are TGTGCCAGCAGCCTAGCGGGAGGCCGGGGTGAGCAGTTCTTC. Its protein is CASSLAGGRGEQFF.